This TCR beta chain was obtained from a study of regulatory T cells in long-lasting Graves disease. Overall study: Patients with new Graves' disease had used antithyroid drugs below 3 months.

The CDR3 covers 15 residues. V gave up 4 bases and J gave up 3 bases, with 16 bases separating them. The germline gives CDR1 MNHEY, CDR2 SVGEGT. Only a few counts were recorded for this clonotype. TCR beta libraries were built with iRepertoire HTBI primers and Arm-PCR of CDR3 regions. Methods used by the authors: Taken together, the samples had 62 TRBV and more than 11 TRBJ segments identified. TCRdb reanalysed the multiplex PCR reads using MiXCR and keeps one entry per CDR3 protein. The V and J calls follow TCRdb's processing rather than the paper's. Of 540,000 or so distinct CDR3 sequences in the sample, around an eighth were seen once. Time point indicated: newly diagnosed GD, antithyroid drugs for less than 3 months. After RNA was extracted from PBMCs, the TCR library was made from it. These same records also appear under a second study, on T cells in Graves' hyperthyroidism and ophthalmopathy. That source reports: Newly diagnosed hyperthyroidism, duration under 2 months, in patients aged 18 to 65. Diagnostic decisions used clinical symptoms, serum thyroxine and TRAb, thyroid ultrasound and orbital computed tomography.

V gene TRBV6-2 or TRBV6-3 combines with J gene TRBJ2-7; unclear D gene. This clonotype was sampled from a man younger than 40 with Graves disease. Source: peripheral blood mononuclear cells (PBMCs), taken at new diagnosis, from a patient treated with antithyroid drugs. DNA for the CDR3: TGTGCCAGCAGTTCCTCTAGGTTAGGAGTCTACGAGCAGTACTTC. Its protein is CASSSSRLGVYEQYF.